The following is a T cell receptor (beta chain) sequence with its context. What it recognizes is unknown. The sample is drawn from a study of CXCR3-negative and CXCR3-positive naive CD8 T cells. General observations from the study: CXCR3-positive naive cells carried more hydrophobic TRB CDR3s than CXCR3-negative ones. Partial loss of CXCR3 expression followed cryopreservation; most assays used fresh PBMCs. Similar TRBV-TRBJ gene usage was seen in naive CXCR3-negative and CXCR3-positive cells, but not in memory cells.

Libraries of TRB cDNA were made by 5' RACE and carried UMIs. Each CDR3 protein gets one entry in TCRdb, which reprocessed the 5' RACE reads and gives no DNA. Recorded here are about 70,000 distinct CDR3 sequences; the top ten clones represent approximately 0.76%. The CDR3 length is 16 residues. The germline V gene encodes CDR1 DFQATT and CDR2 SNEGSKA (reference sequence). CD45RO-CCR7+CD27+CD95- defined naive CD8+ T cells. The receptor comes from a human donor in good health. Some clones in this sample may be carry-over from other donors' samples. The sequenced sample was naive CXCR3+ CD8+ T cells from blood. Subset specified: CD45RO-CCR7+CD27+CD95- naive CD8+ T cells expressing CXCR3 (TNR3+). This rearrangement joins TRBV20-1 to TRBJ2-7; as DNA is missing, the TRBD2 call by TCRdb cannot be tested. The CDR3 is CSARDSSGALSYEQYF.